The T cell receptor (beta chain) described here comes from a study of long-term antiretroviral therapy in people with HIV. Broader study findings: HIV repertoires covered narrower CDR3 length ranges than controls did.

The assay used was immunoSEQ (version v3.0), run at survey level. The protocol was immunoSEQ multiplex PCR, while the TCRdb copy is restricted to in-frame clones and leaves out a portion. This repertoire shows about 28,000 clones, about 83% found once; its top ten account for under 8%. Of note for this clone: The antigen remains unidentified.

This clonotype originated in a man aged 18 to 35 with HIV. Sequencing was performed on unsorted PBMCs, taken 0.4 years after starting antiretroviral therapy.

The CDR3 DNA reads as TGTGCCAGCAGAATCGAAGGCACCGGGGAGCTGTTTTTT. This translates into CASRIEGTGELFF. J is TRBJ2-2 and V is TRBV6-1, with D uncertain. Germline values: CDR1 MNHNS, CDR2 SASEGT. The V end was cut by 6 bases, the J end by 4 bases, with 9 bases between. The CDR3 runs to 13 residues.